The entry below describes one T cell receptor (beta chain). The data belong to a study of T-cell reconstitution after alpha-beta-depleted transplantation in children. The germline gives CDR1 SNHLY, CDR2 FYNNEI. There are 18 residues in the CDR3. V was clipped by 4 bases and J by 7 bases; unmatched bases: 15. A TCRbeta library incorporating unique molecular identifiers was prepared. One entry per CDR3 protein results from TCRdb running MiXCR on the PCR reads. This table has 500,000 or so distinct CDR3 sequences, roughly 33% appearing once. The specimen comprised PBMCs from the stem cell graft donor, sampled from the stem cell graft. The J gene is TRBJ2-1, the V gene TRBV2; 11 bases match TRBD2. The sequence derives from a human donor who donated a stem cell graft to a child with aplastic anemia. The CDR3 protein is CASSAEEGLAGRLNEQFF. The CDR3 bases are TGTGCCAGCAGTGCCGAGGAAGGACTAGCGGGCCGCTTAAATGAGCAGTTCTTC.